These 14 T cell receptor beta chains came from one sample sequenced in a study of T-cell reconstitution after alpha-beta-depleted transplantation in children. Preparing the TCRbeta library involved the use of unique molecular identifiers. TCRdb re-derived calls from the PCR reads in MiXCR, one entry per CDR3 protein. The sample lists some 440,000 distinct CDR3 sequences, 15% to 20% seen once, with roughly 29% in the top ten. The sequenced sample was PBMCs, mostly from graft donor cells, obtained 360 days after TCRalphabeta/CD19-depleted stem cell transplant. The receptors stem from a boy under two years old who had a stem cell transplant for Wiskott-Aldrich syndrome, so the T cells may come from the graft donor.

The table lists this clonotype with a few counts. The chain has TRBV20-1 and TRBJ2-1; D is possibly TRBD1 or TRBD2 (5 bases each). This CDR3 region has 22 residues. The germline V and J ends were trimmed by 1 base and 4 bases, with 35 bases remaining between them. The germline V gene has CDR1 DFQATT and CDR2 SNEGSKA (reference sequence). The DNA for the CDR3 is TGCAGTGCTAGAGTTCGGCCGGCAAGATACGAGTCAGGGAGATCTTTGTACAATGAGCAGTTCTTC. Protein: CSARVRPARYESGRSLYNEQFF.

This clonotype was observed a handful of times. V usage is TRBV20-1 and J usage is TRBJ2-1, with D unresolved. There are 13 residues in the CDR3. Trimming shortened V by 3 bases and J by 4 bases, and 10 bases separated the two germline ends. The germline V gene encodes CDR1 DFQATT and CDR2 SNEGSKA (reference sequence). The CDR3 nucleotides are TGCAGTGCTAGTTCCCTAATTTACAATGAGCAGTTCTTC. Protein: CSASSLIYNEQFF.

The chain uses TRBV3-1 and TRBJ2-5; the match to TRBD2 covers 13 bases. Trimming cost V 0 bases and J 5 bases; bases outside gene matches: 6. Germline CDR1 and CDR2: LGHDT and YNNKEL (reference sequence). CDR3 length: 17 residues. The DNA of the CDR3 is TGTGCCAGCAGCCAAGAAGTAGGACTAGCGGGAGTTGAGACCCAGTACTTC. Its translation is CASSQEVGLAGVETQYF.

V usage is TRBV5-1 and J usage is TRBJ2-5; 7 nucleotides align to TRBD1. This CDR3 comprises 15 residues. Germline V gene lookup returns CDR1 SGHRS and CDR2 YFSETQ. V lost 5 bases to trimming and J lost 3 bases; unmatched junction nucleotides: 10. As DNA, the CDR3 is TGCGCCAGCAGTCCGACAGGGTTGCTTAAAGAGACCCAGTACTTC. Encoded protein: CASSPTGLLKETQYF.

A few counts support this clonotype. The chain is built from TRBV10-3 and TRBJ2-1, with D possibly TRBD2 on 6 matching bases. V lost 4 bases to trimming and J lost 0 bases, with 16 bases between them. This CDR3 contains 17 residues. CDR1 ENHRY and CDR2 SYGVKD come from the germline V gene. The CDR3 DNA reads TGTGCCATCAGTGGCCTTGGGGGGATCAGCTCCTACAATGAGCAGTTCTTC. Translated: CAISGLGGISSYNEQFF.

This clonotype was seen a few times. The chain has TRBV7-2 and TRBJ2-7; possibly TRBD1 or TRBD2 for D (5 bases each). Germline CDR1 SGHTA, CDR2 FQGNSA. This CDR3 has 15 amino acids. Between the trimmed V and J ends, which lost 4 bases and 4 bases, there was a span of 17 bases. CDR3 nucleotide sequence: TGTGCCAGCAGCTCCTCGGGGCCCAGGATTTACGAGCAGTACTTC. This encodes CASSSSGPRIYEQYF.

This clonotype turned up a few times. The chain recombines TRBV7-9 with TRBJ2-7, with 7 nucleotides matching TRBD1. The V gene end was trimmed by 5 bases and the J gene end by 6 bases; junction bases not matched to a gene: 7. The V gene's germline CDR1 is SEHNR and CDR2 FQNEAQ (reference sequence). The CDR3 consists of 13 residues. The CDR3 sequence is CASSITGDGEQYF. The CDR3 coding sequence is TGTGCCAGCAGCATCACAGGGGATGGCGAGCAGTACTTC.

This clonotype was observed a handful of times. The V call is TRBV10-3, the J call TRBJ1-2; 7 bases are shared with TRBD1. Germline loops: CDR1 ENHRY, CDR2 SYGVKD. Trimming at V came to 0 bases and at J to 5 bases, leaving 18 bases not matched to a gene. The CDR3 contains 19 residues. The CDR3 DNA sequence: TGTGCCATCAGTGAGTCGATTGGCACCGGGACAGCGAAAATTTATGGCTACACCTTC. Translation gives CAISESIGTGTAKIYGYTF.

The chain carries TRBV24-1 and TRBJ2-2, with TRBD2 as a possible D gene (5 bases). Looked up from germline, CDR1 is KGHDR and CDR2 is SFDVKD. The length of the CDR3 is 18 residues. V lost 5 bases, J lost 0 bases, and 18 bases lay in between. The CDR3 DNA sequence: TGTGCCACCAGTGCCCAAACTCGGGCGGGCTCGAACACCGGGGAGCTGTTTTTT. Protein sequence: CATSAQTRAGSNTGELFF.

This clonotype was observed a few times. The chain links TRBV2 to TRBJ1-1; D unresolved. The CDR3 is 13 amino acids. The germline CDR1 and CDR2 sequences are SNHLY and FYNNEI. The V end was cut by 11 bases, the J end by 2 bases, with 15 bases between. CDR3 residues: CAAMQVVNTEAFF. The CDR3 DNA follows: TGTGCCGCAATGCAGGTGGTCAACACTGAAGCTTTCTTT.

The chain has TRBV20-1 and TRBJ2-3; 11 nucleotides align to TRBD2. From germline, CDR1 is DFQATT and CDR2 SNEGSKA (reference sequence). With 2 bases clipped from V and 3 bases from J, the junction kept 22 bases outside the gene matches. The CDR3 is 21 residues long. The CDR3 loop is CSARSVPASGRKIRRTDTQYF. CDR3 nucleotides: TGCAGTGCTAGATCGGTTCCGGCTAGCGGGAGGAAAATTAGGCGTACAGATACGCAGTATTTT.

This clonotype came up many times. The chain couples TRBV5-1 to TRBJ1-5, with D hard to call. Germline values: CDR1 SGHRS, CDR2 YFSETQ. This CDR3 spans 13 amino acids. Trimming left V 5 bases short and J 4 bases short, with 10 bases between. CDR3 sequence reads: CASRLEENQPQHF. The CDR3 region has the DNA TGCGCCAGCAGACTAGAGGAAAATCAGCCCCAGCATTTT.

The rearrangement joins TRBV12-3 or TRBV12-4 to TRBJ2-7, with TRBD1 matching 9 bases. The V gene end was trimmed by 6 bases and the J gene end by 4 bases; junction bases not matched to a gene: 16. This CDR3 spans 17 amino acids. The CDR3 here is CASSRRFMGQGSYEQYF. CDR3 coding DNA: TGTGCCAGCAGCCGTAGATTTATGGGACAGGGATCGTACGAGCAGTACTTC.

The chain joins TRBV5-1 to TRBJ2-5, with 10 bases aligning to TRBD1. CDR1 and CDR2 from the germline V gene are SGHRS and YFSETQ. The CDR3 is 15 amino acids. J lost 2 bases, V lost 4 bases, and 5 bases had no gene match. CDR3 in amino acids: CASSPGQGPQETQYF. CDR3 DNA sequence: TGCGCCAGCAGCCCGGGACAGGGGCCACAAGAGACCCAGTACTTC.